Given below is one TCR beta chain in context. What it binds is not known. Germline V lookup: CDR1 DFQATT, CDR2 SNEGSKA (reference sequence). The CDR3 loop spans 10 amino acids. The V gene end was trimmed by 5 bases and the J gene end by 9 bases; junction bases not matched to a gene: 1. TCRdb analysed the 5' RACE reads with MiXCR anew, one entry per CDR3 protein. Here the sample spans under 900,000 distinct CDR3 sequences, 18% being singletons. This sample is drawn from a study of identical twins. Study-wide results and caveats: The degree of excess twin sharing was weaker in beta out-of-frame sequences. For out-of-frame alpha sequences shared by twins, low generation probability was in excess.

The data also belong to a second study, concerning T cells expressing NK-cell markers. That source adds: There were four donors in whom these clonotypes also led the CD3+CD56-NKG2C+ fraction.

This clonotype was obtained from a woman aged 18-30 years in good health. The sequenced sample consisted of PBMCs. V usage is TRBV20-1 and J usage is TRBJ2-1, with TRBD2 matching 7 bases. The CDR3 protein is CSAQRGEQFF. Written as DNA, the CDR3 is TGCAGTGCTCAGCGGGGTGAGCAGTTCTTC.